This T cell receptor (beta chain) was obtained from a study of siplizumab effects on memory and regulatory T cells. Whole-study findings and limits: Among alloreactive clones, only a minor fraction mapped to unstimulated subsets.

Sequencing used immunoSEQ multiplex PCR; TCRdb keeps in-frame clones, though not all of them. Seen here are tens of thousands of clones, 93% observed once, and the top ten hold over 15%. The table lists this clone with a count of one. Its specificity is not known. Germline CDR1 MNHNY, CDR2 SVGAGI (reference sequence). The CDR3 spans 16 residues. V was clipped by 5 bases and J by 2 bases, with 13 bases between them. This chain uses TRBV6-6 with TRBJ1-6, with no clear D. The sequencing input was CD8+ T cells sorted from blood. The receptor comes from a human donor in good health. CDR3 protein: CASSLTTDPYNSPLHF. CDR3 DNA: TGTGCCAGCAGTCTCACTACGGACCCCTATAATTCACCCCTCCACTTT.